Listed here is a single TCR beta chain. What it binds is unknown. The V gene end was trimmed by 3 bases and the J gene end by 2 bases; junction bases not matched to a gene: 3. CDR1 and CDR2 (germline): LNHNV, YYDKDF (reference sequence). The CDR3 runs 15 residues. This sample stems from a study of cytomegalovirus exposure and HLA in healthy donors. Study findings and constraints: Analysis was carried out at a later point, and it linked a missense DCLRE1C variant to TCR beta V- and J-gene trimming. Exclusion applied to some V segments, including TRBV6-2 and TRBV6-3, as they were indistinguishable. The authors assumed roughly uniform sequencing depth across donors for presence/absence analyses.

Vbeta (60) and Jbeta (13) primers were used in the PCR. This table comes from immunoSEQ multiplex PCR, and its TCRdb copy is limited to in-frame clones, with some not included. The sample lists about 160,000 clones, about 80% occurring once. V gene TRBV15 combines with J gene TRBJ2-5; TRBD2 matches 10 bases. The sample comprised PBMCs. This receptor was identified in a female donor in good health and CMV-seronegative. CDR3 region: CATSRTSGSQETQYF. The DNA for the CDR3 is TGTGCCACCAGCAGGACTAGCGGGTCTCAAGAGACCCAGTACTTC. The full variable domain, its missing parts supplied by reference TRBV15 and TRBJ2-5, is DAMVIQNPRYQVTQFGKPVTLSCSQTLNHNVMYWYQQKSSQAPKLLFHYYDKDFNNEADTPDNFQSRRPNTSFCFLDIRSPGLGDTAMYLCATSRTSGSQETQYFGPGTRLLVL.